Reported below is one T cell receptor (beta chain). A read error is possible here, since a much larger clone lies one base away. This entry comes from a study of T cells in Graves' hyperthyroidism and ophthalmopathy. Researchers took RNA transcripts and amplified the TCR beta CDR3 regions from them. When the TCR CDR3 underwent first-round RT-PCR, the HTBI primer set was used. TCRdb re-called the multiplex PCR reads with MiXCR, one entry per CDR3 protein. The sample has some 620,000 distinct CDR3 sequences, under 20% seen once. The CDR3 is 15 amino acids. Germline assignment: CDR1 MNHNS and CDR2 SASEGT. The ends were cut back, 1 base at V and 8 bases at J, with 12 bases in the middle.

The V call is TRBV6-1, the J call TRBJ1-6, with a possible D match to TRBD1 (5 bases). Material for sequencing was blood. This receptor was obtained from a woman between 25 and 40 years old with Graves' hyperthyroidism. The CDR3 DNA sequence: TGTGCCAGCAGTGAAGATCCGGGGGATTATTCACCCCTCCACTTT. It translates to CASSEDPGDYSPLHF.